This TCR beta chain was documented in a study of T cells in Graves' hyperthyroidism and ophthalmopathy. Broader study findings: Most expanded thyroid clonotypes above 0.001 also appeared in blood. A model of 13 V-J features distinguished ophthalmopathy from stable hyperthyroidism.

There were TCR beta CDR3 regions amplified from RNA transcripts. The HTBI primer set drove a first-round RT-PCR of the TCR CDR3. MiXCR was run by TCRdb on the multiplex PCR reads, yielding one entry per CDR3 protein. The data contain some 350,000 distinct CDR3 sequences, roughly 25% of them singletons. Hyperthyroidism had been newly diagnosed in patients aged 18 to 65, and its duration was under 2 months. PBMCs came from less than 11 ml fresh peripheral blood. Remarks on this clonotype: Its matching antigen is unknown.

V was clipped by 4 bases and J by 10 bases; unmatched bases: 9. The CDR3 is made up of 15 amino acids. Germline CDR1 reads SGHRS; CDR2 reads YFSETQ. The chain carries TRBV5-1 and TRBJ1-6; 9 nucleotides agree with TRBD1. This sequence originates from a man in his fifties with Graves' hyperthyroidism. The material sequenced was blood. CDR3 DNA: TGCGCCAGCAGCAGGGGACAGGGAGGTGGCTCACCCCTCCACTTT. Protein: CASSRGQGGGSPLHF. The whole variable domain, remainder taken from reference TRBV5-1 and TRBJ1-6, is KAGVTQTPRYLIKTRGQQVTLSCSPISGHRSVSWYQQTPGQGLQFLFEYFSETQRNKGNFPGRFSGRQFSNSRSEMNVSTLELGDSALYLCASSRGQGGGSPLHFGNGTRLTVT.